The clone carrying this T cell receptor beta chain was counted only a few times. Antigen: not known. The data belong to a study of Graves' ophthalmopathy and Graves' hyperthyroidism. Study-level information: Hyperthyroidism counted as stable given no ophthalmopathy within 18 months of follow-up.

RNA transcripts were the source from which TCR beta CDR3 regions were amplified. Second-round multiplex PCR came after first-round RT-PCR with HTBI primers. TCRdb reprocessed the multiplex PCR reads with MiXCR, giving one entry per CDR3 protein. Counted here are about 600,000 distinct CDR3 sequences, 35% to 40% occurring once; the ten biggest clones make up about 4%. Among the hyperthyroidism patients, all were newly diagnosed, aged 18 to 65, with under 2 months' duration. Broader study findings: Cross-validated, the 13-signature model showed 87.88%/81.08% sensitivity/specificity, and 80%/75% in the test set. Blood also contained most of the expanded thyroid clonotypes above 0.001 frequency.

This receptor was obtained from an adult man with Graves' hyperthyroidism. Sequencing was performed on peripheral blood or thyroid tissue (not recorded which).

The CDR3 coding sequence is TGTGCCAGCAGCCAGTTTAGCACAGATACGCAGTATTTT. Translation: CASSQFSTDTQYF. This chain links TRBV7-9 with TRBJ2-3; unclear D gene. This CDR3 has 13 residues. CDR1 and CDR2 (germline): SEHNR, FQNEAQ (reference sequence). Trimming pared 5 bases from V and 0 bases from J, leaving 6 bases between.